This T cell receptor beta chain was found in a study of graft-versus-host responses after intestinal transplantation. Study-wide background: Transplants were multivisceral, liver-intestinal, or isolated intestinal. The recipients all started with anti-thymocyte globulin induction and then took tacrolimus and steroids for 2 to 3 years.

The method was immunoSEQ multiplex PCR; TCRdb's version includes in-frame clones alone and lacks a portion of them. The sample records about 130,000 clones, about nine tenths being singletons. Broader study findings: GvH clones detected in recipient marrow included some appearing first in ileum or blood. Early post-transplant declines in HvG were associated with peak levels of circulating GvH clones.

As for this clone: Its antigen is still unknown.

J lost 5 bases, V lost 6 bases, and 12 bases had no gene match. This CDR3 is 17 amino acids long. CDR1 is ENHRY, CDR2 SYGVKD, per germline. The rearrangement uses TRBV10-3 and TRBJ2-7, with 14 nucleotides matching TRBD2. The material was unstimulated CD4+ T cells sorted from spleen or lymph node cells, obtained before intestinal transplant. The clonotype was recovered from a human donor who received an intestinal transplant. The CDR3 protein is CAIRGSPGTSGSHEQYF. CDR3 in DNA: TGTGCCATCAGAGGCAGCCCCGGGACTAGCGGGAGCCACGAGCAGTACTTC.